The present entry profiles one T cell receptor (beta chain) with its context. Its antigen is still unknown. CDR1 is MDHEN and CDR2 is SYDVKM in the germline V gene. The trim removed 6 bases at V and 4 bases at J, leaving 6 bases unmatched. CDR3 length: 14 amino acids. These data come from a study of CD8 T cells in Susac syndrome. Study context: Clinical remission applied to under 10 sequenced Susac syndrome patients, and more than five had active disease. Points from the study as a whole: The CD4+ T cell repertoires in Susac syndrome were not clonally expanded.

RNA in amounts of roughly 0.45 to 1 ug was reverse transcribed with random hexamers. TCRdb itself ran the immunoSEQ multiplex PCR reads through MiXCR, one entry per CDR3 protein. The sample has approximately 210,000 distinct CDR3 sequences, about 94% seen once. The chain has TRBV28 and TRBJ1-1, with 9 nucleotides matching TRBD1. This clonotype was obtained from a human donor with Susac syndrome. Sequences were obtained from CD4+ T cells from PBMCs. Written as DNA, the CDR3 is TGTGCCAGCAGCATACAGGGGGCCCGCACTGAAGCTTTCTTT. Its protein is CASSIQGARTEAFF.